This record covers a single T cell receptor (beta chain). This clonotype was detected a few times. What this receptor recognizes is not known. No base-level quality is on record; no much larger clone is a single base apart. These data are taken from a study of identical twins (dated by TCRdb to between 2015 and 2016). For the study in its entirety: To test whether fetal clonotypes persist, the study used deep sequencing on TCR alpha and beta repertoires from monozygotic twins, unrelated adults of various ages, and cord blood. To rule out contamination, replicate twin experiments were performed at different times with different library preparation protocols. The research as a whole found: Out-of-frame TCR alpha sequences shared between twins showed an excess of low generation-probability sequences compared with coincidental sharing between unrelated individuals. A weaker excess of twin sharing was found in beta out-of-frame sequences because the signal-to-noise ratio was lowered by fewer shared sequences. Abundant cord blood beta clonotypes carried fewer insertions; young adult naive repertoires showed a weaker similar trend, while memory repertoires showed none. Invariant T cells such as MAIT and iNKT could partly confound zero-insertion analyses, although diverse VJ usage argued against such confounding for most clonotypes. Out-of-frame TCR alpha sharing in monozygotic twins was systematically underestimated by recombination models, whereas sharing between unrelated individuals was in agreement with the recombination models. Because the same donors could not be followed over many years, the conclusions depended on cross-sectional statistical analysis.

All donors were healthy Caucasians. Miltenyi CD45RO+ enrichment and human naive T-cell isolation kits were used to isolate memory (CD45RO+) and naive T cells from PBMC. From a lookup of the germline V gene (reference sequence), CDR1 and CDR2 are GTSNPN and SVGIG. V is cut by 4 bases and J by 2 bases, and the space between the germline ends is 11 bases. Taken from cysteine to phenylalanine, the CDR3 has 14 residues. The read is trimmed to its CDR3 DNA, 42 bases read in frame from base 1. Libraries were constructed by 5' RACE. Sequencing took place on an Illumina HiSeq 2000. A universal primer binding site was introduced by template switching, and a unique molecular identifier was present in the final cDNA, enabling accurate counting of TCR cDNA molecules. First-strand cDNA for TCR alpha and beta chains was synthesized from specific primers in the conserved constant-segment region. To control for contamination, every cDNA library was double barcoded, receiving both a SMART-Mk sample barcode and Illumina barcodes. TruSeq adapter sequences along with Illumina sample barcodes were introduced in two successive PCR steps. Sequencing of the TCR alpha and beta cDNA libraries was done on the Illumina HiSeq platform using custom primers. The authors' pipeline ran thus. Unique molecular identifiers were extracted from raw reads with MiGEC, and CDR3 positions were determined with MiXCR. For each individual, recombination models were inferred using an EM algorithm with the repgenHMM and IGoR tools. Shared clonotype analysis was performed with the tcR package in R, normalizing sharing by the product of cloneset sizes. To study raw recombination free of thymic and clonal selection effects, out-of-frame nonproductive sequences were analyzed. The public reads were quality trimmed at Q25 with fastp and then assembled into clones with MiXCR by TCRdb, keeping productive beta chains. For every CDR3 protein sequence, its rows merge into one entry that carries the most common genes and DNA. TCRdb, rather than the study authors, made the V and J calls. The sample has hundreds of thousands of distinct CDR3 sequences on record, around 15% of them singletons. The top ten constitute 8.8% of the sample.

The clonotype comes from a woman in her late teens or twenties in good health. Sequencing used memory (CD45RO+) T cells sorted from blood. The cell subset or site label, as the study defines it: CD45RO+ enriched T cells. The V and J genes are TRBV30 and TRBJ2-2; the D gene remains uncertain. The sequenced DNA: TGTGCCTGGAAATCGGGCGGTAACACCGGGGAGCTGTTTTTT. Its protein is CAWKSGGNTGELFF.